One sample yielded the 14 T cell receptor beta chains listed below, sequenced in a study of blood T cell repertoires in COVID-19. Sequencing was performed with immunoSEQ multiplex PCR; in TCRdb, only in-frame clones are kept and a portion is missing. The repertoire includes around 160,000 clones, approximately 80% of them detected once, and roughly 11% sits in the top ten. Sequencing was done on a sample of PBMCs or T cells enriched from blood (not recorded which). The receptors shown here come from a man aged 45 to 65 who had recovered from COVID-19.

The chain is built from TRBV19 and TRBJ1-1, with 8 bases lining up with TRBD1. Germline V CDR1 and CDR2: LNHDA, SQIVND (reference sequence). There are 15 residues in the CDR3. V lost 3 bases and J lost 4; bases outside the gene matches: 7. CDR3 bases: TGTGCCAGTAGTATCCTCGGACAGGGTACCACTGAAGCTTTCTTT. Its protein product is CASSILGQGTTEAFF.

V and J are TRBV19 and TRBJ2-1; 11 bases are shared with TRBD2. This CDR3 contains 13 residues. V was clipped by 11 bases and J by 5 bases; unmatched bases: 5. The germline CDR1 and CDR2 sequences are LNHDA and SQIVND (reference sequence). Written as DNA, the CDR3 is TGTGCCCCTGGACTAGCGGGCAACAATGAGCAGTTCTTC. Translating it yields CAPGLAGNNEQFF.

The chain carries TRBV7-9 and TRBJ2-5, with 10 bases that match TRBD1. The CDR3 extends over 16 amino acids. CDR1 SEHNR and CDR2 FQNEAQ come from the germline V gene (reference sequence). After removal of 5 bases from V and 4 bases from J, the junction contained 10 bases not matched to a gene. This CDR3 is CASSPGDRGVRETQYF. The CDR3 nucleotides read TGTGCCAGCAGCCCAGGGGACAGGGGAGTGAGAGAGACCCAGTACTTC.

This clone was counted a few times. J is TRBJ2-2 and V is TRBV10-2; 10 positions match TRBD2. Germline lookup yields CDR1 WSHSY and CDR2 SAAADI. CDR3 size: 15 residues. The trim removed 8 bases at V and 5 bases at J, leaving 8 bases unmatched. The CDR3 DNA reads TGCGCCAGCCGACCGAGCGGGGGGGGGACCGGGGAGCTGTTTTTT. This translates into CASRPSGGGTGELFF.

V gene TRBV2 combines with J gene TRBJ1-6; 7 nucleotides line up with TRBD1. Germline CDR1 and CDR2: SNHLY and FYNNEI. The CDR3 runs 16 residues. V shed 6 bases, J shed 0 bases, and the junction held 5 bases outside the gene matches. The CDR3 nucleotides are TGTGCCAGCAGACGGGACAGCAGCTCCTATAATTCACCCCTCCACTTT. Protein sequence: CASRRDSSSYNSPLHF.

The CDR3 here is CASSAQRGTGNEQFF. The CDR3 DNA follows: TGTGCCAGCAGCGCGCAGCGGGGGACCGGCAATGAGCAGTTCTTC. This chain uses TRBV3-1 (or the pseudogene TRBV3-2) with TRBJ2-1; 8 nucleotides line up with TRBD2. Germline trimming cut 5 bases from V and 6 bases from J; bases unmatched to any gene: 9. Germline CDR1 LGHDT, CDR2 YNNKEL (reference sequence). CDR3 length: 15 residues.

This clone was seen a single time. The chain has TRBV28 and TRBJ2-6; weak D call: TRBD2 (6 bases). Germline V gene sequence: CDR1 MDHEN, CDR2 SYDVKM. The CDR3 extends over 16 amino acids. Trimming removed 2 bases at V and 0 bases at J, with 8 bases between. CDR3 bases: TGTGCCAGCAGTTTAGGGGGGATCTCTGGGGCCAACGTCCTGACTTTC. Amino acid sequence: CASSLGGISGANVLTF.

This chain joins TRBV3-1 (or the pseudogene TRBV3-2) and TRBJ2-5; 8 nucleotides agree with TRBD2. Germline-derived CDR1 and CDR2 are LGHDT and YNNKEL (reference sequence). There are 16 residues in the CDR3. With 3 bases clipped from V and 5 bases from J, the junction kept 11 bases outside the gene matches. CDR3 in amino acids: CASSHLSGTGEETQYF. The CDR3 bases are TGTGCCAGCAGCCATCTTAGCGGGACCGGAGAGGAGACCCAGTACTTC.

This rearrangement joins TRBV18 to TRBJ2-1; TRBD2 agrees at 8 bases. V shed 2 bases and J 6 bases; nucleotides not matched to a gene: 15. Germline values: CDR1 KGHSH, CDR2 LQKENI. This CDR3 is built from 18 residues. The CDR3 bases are TGTGCCAGCTCACCAGCGGCCCGCCCCGGGGGGGCCTTCAATGAGCAGTTCTTC. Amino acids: CASSPAARPGGAFNEQFF. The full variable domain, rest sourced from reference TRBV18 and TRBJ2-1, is NAGVMQNPRHLVRRRGQEARLRCSPMKGHSHVYWYRQLPEEGLKFMVYLQKENIIDESGMPKERFSAEFPKEGPSILRIQQVVRGDSAAYFCASSPAARPGGAFNEQFFGPGTRLTVL.

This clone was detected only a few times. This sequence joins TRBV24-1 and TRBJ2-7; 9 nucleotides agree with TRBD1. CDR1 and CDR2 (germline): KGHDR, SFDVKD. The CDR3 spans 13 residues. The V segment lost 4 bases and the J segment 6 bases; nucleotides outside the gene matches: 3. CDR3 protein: CATSDPTGGEQYF. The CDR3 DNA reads TGTGCCACCAGTGACCCGACAGGGGGCGAGCAGTACTTC.

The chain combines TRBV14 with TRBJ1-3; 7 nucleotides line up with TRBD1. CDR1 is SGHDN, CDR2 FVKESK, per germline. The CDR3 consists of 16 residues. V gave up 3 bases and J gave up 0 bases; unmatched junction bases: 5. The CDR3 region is CASSQAGQLSGNTIYF. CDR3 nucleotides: TGTGCCAGCAGCCAGGCGGGACAGCTCTCTGGAAACACCATATATTTT.

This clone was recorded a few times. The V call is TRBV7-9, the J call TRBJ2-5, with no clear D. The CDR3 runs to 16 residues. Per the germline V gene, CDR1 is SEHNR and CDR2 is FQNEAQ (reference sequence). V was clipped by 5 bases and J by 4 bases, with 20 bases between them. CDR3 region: CASSRDGSGTRETQYF. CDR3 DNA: TGTGCCAGCAGCCGAGATGGATCGGGTACGAGAGAGACCCAGTACTTC.

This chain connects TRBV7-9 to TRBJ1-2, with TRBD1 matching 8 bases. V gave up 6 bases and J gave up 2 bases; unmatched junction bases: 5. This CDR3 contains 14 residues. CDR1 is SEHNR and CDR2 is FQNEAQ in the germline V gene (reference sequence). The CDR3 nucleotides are TGTGCCAGCAGATCGGGACAGGCGAACTATGGCTACACCTTC. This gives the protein CASRSGQANYGYTF.

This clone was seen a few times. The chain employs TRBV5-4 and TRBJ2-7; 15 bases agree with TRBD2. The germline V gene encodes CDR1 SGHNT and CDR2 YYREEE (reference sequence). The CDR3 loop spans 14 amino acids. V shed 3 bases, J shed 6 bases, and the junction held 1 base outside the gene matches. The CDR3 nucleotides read TGTGCCAGCAGCTCGGGACTAGCGGGAGGCGAGCAGTACTTC. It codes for CASSSGLAGGEQYF.